This T cell receptor (beta chain) was identified in a study of shared clonotypes between healthy human individuals. Terminally differentiated effector memory CD45RA+ cells were left out of the naive CD8 fraction, which was CD45RO-negative and positively selected for CCR7. All participating donors were Caucasian adults from Nashville, Tennessee. At the deep level, the assay was run. Repertoires were generated with immunoSEQ multiplex PCR, while TCRdb's copy carries only in-frame clones and drops some. This repertoire shows roughly 2 million clones, less than 95% found once; its top ten account for 1% to 1.3%. Regarding the study as a whole: Only blood was sampled, and tissue TCR repertoires likely differ from blood ones. Inspection by rarefaction showed sorted-subset sequencing to be incomplete despite large depth.

About this clone: What it recognizes is unknown.

Trimming removed 3 bases from V and 4 bases from J; junction bases left unmatched: 3. From germline, CDR1 is MGHRA and CDR2 YSYEKL. The CDR3 runs 15 residues. This TCR was sampled from a man aged 18 to 29 in good health. This chain connects TRBV4-1 to TRBJ1-4; 9 bases align to TRBD1. Source material: naive CD8+ T cells sorted from blood. CDR3 bases: TGCGCCAGCAGCCAGCCGACAGGGGGTAATGAAAAACTGTTTTTT. It yields the protein CASSQPTGGNEKLFF.